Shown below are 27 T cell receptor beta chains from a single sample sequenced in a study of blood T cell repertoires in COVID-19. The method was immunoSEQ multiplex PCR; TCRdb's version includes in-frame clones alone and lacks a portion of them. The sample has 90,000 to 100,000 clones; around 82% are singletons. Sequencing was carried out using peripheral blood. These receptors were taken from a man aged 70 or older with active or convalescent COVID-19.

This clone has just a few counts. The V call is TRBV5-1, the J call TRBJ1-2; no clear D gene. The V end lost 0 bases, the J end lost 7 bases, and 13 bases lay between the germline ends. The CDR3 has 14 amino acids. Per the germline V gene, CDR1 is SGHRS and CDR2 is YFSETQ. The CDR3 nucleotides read TGCGCCAGCAGCTTGGAGTCCCACAGCGGTGGCTACACCTTC. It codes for CASSLESHSGGYTF.

In DNA, the CDR3 is TGCGCCAGCAGCTTGAACAGGCTATCCACCGGGGAGCTGTTTTTT. Protein sequence: CASSLNRLSTGELFF. The rearrangement links TRBV5-1 to TRBJ2-2, with D perhaps TRBD1 (5 bases). Germline V gene data show CDR1 as SGHRS and CDR2 as YFSETQ. There are 15 residues in the CDR3. Deletions cut 1 base from V and 4 bases from J, with 11 bases between.

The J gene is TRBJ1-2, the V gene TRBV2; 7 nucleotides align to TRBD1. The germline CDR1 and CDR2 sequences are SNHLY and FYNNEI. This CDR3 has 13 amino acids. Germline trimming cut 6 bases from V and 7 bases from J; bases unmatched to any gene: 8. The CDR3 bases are TGTGCCAGCAGGACAGGGAGGTACTTTGGCTACACCTTC. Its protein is CASRTGRYFGYTF.

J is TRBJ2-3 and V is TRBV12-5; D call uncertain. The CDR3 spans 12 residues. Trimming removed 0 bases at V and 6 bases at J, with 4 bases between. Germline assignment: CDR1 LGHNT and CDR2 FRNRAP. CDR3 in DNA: TGTGCTAGTGGTTTGGTACTCGATACGCAGTATTTT. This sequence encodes CASGLVLDTQYF.

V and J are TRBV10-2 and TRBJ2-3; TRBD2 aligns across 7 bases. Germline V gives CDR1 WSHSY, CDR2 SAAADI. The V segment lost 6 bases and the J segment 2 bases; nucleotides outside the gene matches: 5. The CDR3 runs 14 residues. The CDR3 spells CASSIRDYTDTQYF. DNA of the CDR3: TGCGCCAGCAGCATCCGGGACTACACAGATACGCAGTATTTT.

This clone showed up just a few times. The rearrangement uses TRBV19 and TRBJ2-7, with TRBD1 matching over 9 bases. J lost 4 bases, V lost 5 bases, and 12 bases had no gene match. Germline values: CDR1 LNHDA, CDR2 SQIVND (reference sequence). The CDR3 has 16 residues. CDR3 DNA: TGTGCCAGTAGTCCCCAAGGGACGACAGGGGGTTACGAGCAGTACTTC. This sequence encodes CASSPQGTTGGYEQYF.

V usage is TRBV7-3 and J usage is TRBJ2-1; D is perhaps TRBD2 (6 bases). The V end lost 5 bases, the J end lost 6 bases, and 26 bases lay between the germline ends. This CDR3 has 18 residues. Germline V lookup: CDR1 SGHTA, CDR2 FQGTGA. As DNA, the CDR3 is TGTGCCAGCAGCCCAATGGGAGGCCTGACTAGAGGAGTCAATGAGCAGTTCTTC. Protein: CASSPMGGLTRGVNEQFF.

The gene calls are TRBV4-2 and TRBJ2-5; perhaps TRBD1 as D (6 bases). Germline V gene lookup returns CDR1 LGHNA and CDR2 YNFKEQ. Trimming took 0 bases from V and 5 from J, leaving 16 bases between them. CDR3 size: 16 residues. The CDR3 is CASSQDSVGTRETQYF. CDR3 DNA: TGTGCCAGCAGCCAAGATTCGGTGGGGACAAGGGAGACCCAGTACTTC.

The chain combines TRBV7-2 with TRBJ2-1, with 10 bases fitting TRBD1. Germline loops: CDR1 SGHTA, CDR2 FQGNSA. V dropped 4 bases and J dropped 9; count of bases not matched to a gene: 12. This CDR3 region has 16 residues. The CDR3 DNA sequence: TGTGCCAGCAGCTACGACCCCGGGACAGGGGTTAGTGAGCAGTTCTTC. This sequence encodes CASSYDPGTGVSEQFF.

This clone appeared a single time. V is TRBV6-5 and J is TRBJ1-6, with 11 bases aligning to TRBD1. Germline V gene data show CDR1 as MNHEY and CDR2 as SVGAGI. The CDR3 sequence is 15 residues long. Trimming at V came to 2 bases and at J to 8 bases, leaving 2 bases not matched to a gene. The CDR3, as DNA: TGTGCCAGCAGTTACAGGACAGGGGGCGATTCACCCCTCCACTTT. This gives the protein CASSYRTGGDSPLHF.

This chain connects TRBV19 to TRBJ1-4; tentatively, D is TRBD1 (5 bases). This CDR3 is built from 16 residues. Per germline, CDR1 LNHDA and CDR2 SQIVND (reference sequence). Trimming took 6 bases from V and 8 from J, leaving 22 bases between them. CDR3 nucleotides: TGTGCCAGTAGCCCCGGGCAGGGAGGCGTTAACGAAAAACTGTTTTTT. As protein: CASSPGQGGVNEKLFF.

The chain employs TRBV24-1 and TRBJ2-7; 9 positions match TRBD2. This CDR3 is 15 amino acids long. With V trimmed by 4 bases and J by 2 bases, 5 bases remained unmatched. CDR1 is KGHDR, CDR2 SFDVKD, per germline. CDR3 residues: CATSEASGAPYEQYF. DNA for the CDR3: TGTGCCACCAGTGAAGCTAGCGGGGCCCCCTACGAGCAGTACTTC.

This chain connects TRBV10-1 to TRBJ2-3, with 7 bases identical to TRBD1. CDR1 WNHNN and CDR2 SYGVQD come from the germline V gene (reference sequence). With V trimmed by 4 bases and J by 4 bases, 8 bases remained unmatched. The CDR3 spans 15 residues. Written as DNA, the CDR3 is TGCGCCAGCAGTGGTCCCGGGACAGTCGCAGATACGCAGTATTTT. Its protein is CASSGPGTVADTQYF.

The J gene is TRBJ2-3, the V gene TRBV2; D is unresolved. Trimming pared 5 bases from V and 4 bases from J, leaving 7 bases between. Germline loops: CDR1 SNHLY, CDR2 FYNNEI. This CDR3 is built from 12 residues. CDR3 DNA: TGTGCCAGCAGTTCCCTAGCAGATACGCAGTATTTT. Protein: CASSSLADTQYF.

In nucleotides, the CDR3 is TGTGCCAGCACCTTAGTAGACAGTAACTATGGCTACACCTTC. Encoded protein: CASTLVDSNYGYTF. The chain couples TRBV6-6 to TRBJ1-2; a possible D gene is TRBD1 (5 bases). Germline V gene lookup returns CDR1 MNHNY and CDR2 SVGAGI (reference sequence). The CDR3 spans 14 residues. Trimming took 7 bases from V and 1 from J, leaving 13 bases between them.

CDR3 amino acids: CASSLQGNTGELFF. The CDR3 DNA reads TGTGCCAGCAGCTTACAGGGAAACACCGGGGAGCTGTTTTTT. The chain recombines TRBV5-5 with TRBJ2-2, with D perhaps matching TRBD1 (6 bases). Germline values: CDR1 SGHKS, CDR2 YYEKEE (reference sequence). V gave up 2 bases and J gave up 2 bases, with 7 bases separating them. The CDR3 is 14 residues long.

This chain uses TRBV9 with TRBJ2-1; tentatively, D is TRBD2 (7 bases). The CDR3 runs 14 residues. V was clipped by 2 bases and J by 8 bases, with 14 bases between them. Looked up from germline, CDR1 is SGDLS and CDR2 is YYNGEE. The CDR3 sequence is CASSVGGAADEQFF. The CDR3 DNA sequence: TGTGCCAGCAGCGTTGGGGGGGCCGCGGATGAGCAGTTCTTC.

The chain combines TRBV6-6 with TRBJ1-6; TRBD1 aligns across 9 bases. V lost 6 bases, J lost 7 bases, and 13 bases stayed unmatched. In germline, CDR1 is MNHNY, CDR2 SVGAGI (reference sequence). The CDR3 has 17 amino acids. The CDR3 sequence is CASSRIGAGQGNSPLHF. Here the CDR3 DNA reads TGTGCCAGCAGCCGAATCGGAGCGGGACAGGGAAATTCACCCCTCCACTTT.

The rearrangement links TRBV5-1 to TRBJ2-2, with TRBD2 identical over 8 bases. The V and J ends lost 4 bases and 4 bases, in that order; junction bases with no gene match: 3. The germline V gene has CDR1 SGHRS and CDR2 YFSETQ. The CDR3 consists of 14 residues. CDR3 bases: TGCGCCAGCAGCGCCGGGACTAGCACCGGGGAGCTGTTTTTT. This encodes CASSAGTSTGELFF.

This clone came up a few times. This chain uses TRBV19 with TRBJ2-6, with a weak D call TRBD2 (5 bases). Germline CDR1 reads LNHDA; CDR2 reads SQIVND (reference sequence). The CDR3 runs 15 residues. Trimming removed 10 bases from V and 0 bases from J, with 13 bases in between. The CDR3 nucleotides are TGTGCCACCACCGGGGTAAGCTCTGGGGCCAACGTCCTGACTTTC. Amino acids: CATTGVSSGANVLTF.

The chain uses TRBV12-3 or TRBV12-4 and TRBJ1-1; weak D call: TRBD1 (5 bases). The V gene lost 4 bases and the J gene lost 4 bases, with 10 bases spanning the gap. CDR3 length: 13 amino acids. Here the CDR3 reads CASSSTAFTEAFF. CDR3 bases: TGTGCCAGCAGTTCGACAGCGTTCACTGAAGCTTTCTTT.

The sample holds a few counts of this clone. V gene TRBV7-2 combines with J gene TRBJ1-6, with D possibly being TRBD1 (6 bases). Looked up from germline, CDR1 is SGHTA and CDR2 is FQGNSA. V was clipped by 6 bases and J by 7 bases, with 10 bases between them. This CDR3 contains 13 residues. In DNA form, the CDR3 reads TGTGCCAGCAGACTAGACAGGAATTCACCCCTCCACTTT. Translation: CASRLDRNSPLHF. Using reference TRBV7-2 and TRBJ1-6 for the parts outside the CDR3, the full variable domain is GAGVSQSPSNKVTEKGKDVELRCDPISGHTALYWYRQSLGQGLEFLIYFQGNSAPDKSGLPSDRFSAERTGGSVSTLTIQRTQQEDSAVYLCASRLDRNSPLHFGNGTRLTVT.

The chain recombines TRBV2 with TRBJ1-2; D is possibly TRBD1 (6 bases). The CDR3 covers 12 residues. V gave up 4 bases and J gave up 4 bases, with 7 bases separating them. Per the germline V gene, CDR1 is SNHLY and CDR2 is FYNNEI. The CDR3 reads CASSAGAYGYTF. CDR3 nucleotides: TGTGCCAGCAGTGCAGGGGCCTATGGCTACACCTTC.

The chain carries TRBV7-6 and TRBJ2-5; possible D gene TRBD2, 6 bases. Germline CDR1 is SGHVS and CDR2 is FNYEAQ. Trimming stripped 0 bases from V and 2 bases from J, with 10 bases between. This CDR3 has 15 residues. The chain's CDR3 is CASSLAGGEQETQYF. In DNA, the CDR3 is TGTGCCAGCAGCTTAGCGGGCGGGGAACAAGAGACCCAGTACTTC.

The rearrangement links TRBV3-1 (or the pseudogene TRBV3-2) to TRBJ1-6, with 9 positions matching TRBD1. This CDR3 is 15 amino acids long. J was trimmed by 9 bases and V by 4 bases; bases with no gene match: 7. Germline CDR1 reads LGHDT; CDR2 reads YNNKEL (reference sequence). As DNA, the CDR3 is TGTGCCAGCAGCCCTGGACAGGGGCGTCGTTCACCCCTCCACTTT. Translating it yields CASSPGQGRRSPLHF.

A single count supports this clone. The CDR3 DNA reads as TGTGCCAGCAGTTTCGGTAAAAACATTCAGTACTTC. It is translated as CASSFGKNIQYF. The chain is built from TRBV28 and TRBJ2-4; D gene uncertain. The CDR3 runs 12 residues. CDR1 and CDR2 (germline): MDHEN, SYDVKM. V was pared by 3 bases and J by 4 bases, with 4 bases between.

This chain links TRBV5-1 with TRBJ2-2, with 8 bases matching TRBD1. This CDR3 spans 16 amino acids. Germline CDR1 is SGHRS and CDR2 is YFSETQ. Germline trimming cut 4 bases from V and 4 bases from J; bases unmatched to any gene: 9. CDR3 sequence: CASSLRQGALTGELFF. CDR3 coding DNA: TGCGCCAGCAGCCTTAGGCAGGGGGCGCTCACCGGGGAGCTGTTTTTT.